One sample yielded the 20 T cell receptor beta chains listed below, sequenced in a study of metastatic and nonmetastatic thyroid tumors. TCRdb re-called clones via MiXCR from the PCR reads. This table holds around 61,000 clones, just under 30% found once. Each patient went into thyroid surgery without having received any treatment. The specimen was blood. The receptors originated from a female donor with papillary thyroid cancer or a benign thyroid nodule (not recorded which). Some clones in this sample may be carry-over from other donors' samples.

This sequence joins TRBV5-1 and TRBJ2-3; D might be TRBD2 (6 bases). CDR3 length: 14 amino acids. V dropped 0 bases and J dropped 4 bases, with 9 bases sitting between them. Germline CDR1 SGHRS, CDR2 YFSETQ. The CDR3 coding sequence is TGCGCCAGCAGCTTGGGGGGGGTCGCAGATACGCAGTATTTT. This sequence encodes CASSLGGVADTQYF.

This clone was counted only a few times. This chain connects TRBV2 to TRBJ2-3; the match to TRBD2 covers 14 bases. The V segment lost 2 bases and the J segment 4 bases; nucleotides outside the gene matches: 11. The CDR3 loop spans 19 amino acids. Germline V gene sequence: CDR1 SNHLY, CDR2 FYNNEI. CDR3 residues: CASSERSVGLAGVSDTQYF. The CDR3 bases are TGTGCCAGCAGTGAAAGGAGCGTGGGACTAGCGGGAGTATCAGATACGCAGTATTTT.

This clone showed up just a few times. This chain connects TRBV19 to TRBJ2-7; D not certain. The CDR3 is 11 residues long. The ends were cut back, 6 bases at V and 4 bases at J, with 7 bases in the middle. The germline gives CDR1 LNHDA, CDR2 SQIVND (reference sequence). The CDR3 DNA follows: TGTGCCAGTAGCTCCAAATACGAGCAGTACTTC. Its translation is CASSSKYEQYF.

V is TRBV27 and J is TRBJ2-1; TRBD2 matches at 9 bases. The CDR3 is made up of 14 amino acids. CDR1 is MNHEY, CDR2 SMNVEV, per germline (reference sequence). Trimming cost V 10 bases and J 7 bases; bases outside gene matches: 11. In DNA form, the CDR3 reads TGTGCCACCTCTAGAGCGGGAGGTCGGAATGAGCAGTTCTTC. It encodes CATSRAGGRNEQFF.

This clone occurred a few times. This sequence joins TRBV7-7 and TRBJ2-5; 7 bases match TRBD1. V was pared by 1 base and J by 2 bases, with 4 bases of the junction left unmatched. This CDR3 comprises 15 residues. The germline V gene has CDR1 SSHAT and CDR2 FNYEAQ (reference sequence). DNA for the CDR3: TGTGCCAGCAGCTTAGTTCAGGGGGAGCAAGAGACCCAGTACTTC. Protein product: CASSLVQGEQETQYF. Full variable domain (missing parts from reference TRBV7-7 and TRBJ2-5): GAGVSQSPRYKVTKRGQDVTLRCDPISSHATLYWYQQALGQGPEFLTYFNYEAQPDKSGLPSDRFSAERPEGSISTLTIQRTEQRDSAMYRCASSLVQGEQETQYFGPGTRLLVL.

This clone was seen a few times. The chain recombines TRBV5-1 with TRBJ2-1; 8 bases align to TRBD2. Trimming cost V 5 bases and J 8 bases; bases outside gene matches: 6. Germline V gene lookup returns CDR1 SGHRS and CDR2 YFSETQ. This CDR3 contains 13 residues. The CDR3 sequence is CASSVAGWDEQFF. In DNA, the CDR3 is TGCGCCAGCAGTGTAGCGGGATGGGATGAGCAGTTCTTC.

This clone was picked up a small number of times. The chain joins TRBV6-2 or TRBV6-3 to TRBJ2-3, with D uncertain. Germline CDR1 reads MNHEY; CDR2 reads SVGEGT. There are 18 residues in the CDR3. The ends were cut back, 2 bases at V and 2 bases at J, with 20 bases in the middle. Written as DNA, the CDR3 is TGTGCCAGCAGTTACCCCCTTAGCCCGTTACAGCTCACAGATACGCAGTATTTT. It yields the protein CASSYPLSPLQLTDTQYF.

The chain links TRBV9 to TRBJ2-1; 9 bases are shared with TRBD2. With V trimmed by 4 bases and J by 7 bases, 12 bases remained unmatched. Per the germline V gene, CDR1 is SGDLS and CDR2 is YYNGEE. This CDR3 has 16 amino acids. In DNA, the CDR3 is TGTGCCAGCAGCTCGCGGACTAGCGTGATACGGAATGAGCAGTTCTTC. It specifies CASSSRTSVIRNEQFF.

The V gene is TRBV27, the J gene TRBJ1-6; D perhaps matches TRBD1 (6 bases). With 2 bases removed from V and 8 bases from J, the gap between germline ends came to 13 bases. Germline CDR1 and CDR2: MNHEY and SMNVEV (reference sequence). The CDR3 sequence is 15 residues long. This CDR3 is CASSLTRGGDSPLHF. CDR3 DNA: TGTGCCAGCAGTTTAACCCGGGGGGGCGATTCACCCCTCCACTTT.

The sample holds a few counts of this clone. This chain uses TRBV12-3 or TRBV12-4 with TRBJ2-2, with D unresolved. Between the trimmed V and J ends, which lost 8 bases and 2 bases, there was a span of 12 bases. The CDR3 sequence is 14 residues long. The CDR3 bases are TGTGCCAGCCGCTACCAGCGAAACACCGGGGAGCTGTTTTTT. Its protein is CASRYQRNTGELFF.

The V call is TRBV11-2, the J call TRBJ1-2; D remains ambiguous. The V gene's germline CDR1 is SGHAT and CDR2 FQNNGV. The CDR3 has 11 amino acids. V dropped 3 bases and J dropped 8 bases, with 7 bases sitting between them. The CDR3 sequence is CASSLGGGYTF. In DNA form, the CDR3 reads TGTGCCAGCAGCTTGGGTGGAGGCTACACCTTC.

This clone was recorded a few times. The chain employs TRBV30 and TRBJ2-2; no reliable D call. There are 15 residues in the CDR3. Germline V gives CDR1 GTSNPN, CDR2 SVGIG (reference sequence). V was trimmed by 1 base and J by 6 bases, leaving 15 bases between them. Here the CDR3 DNA reads TGTGCCTGGAGTGCACGAGAAAGGTCCTCCGGGGAGCTGTTTTTT. Its protein product is CAWSARERSSGELFF.

This clone was recorded many times. This sequence joins TRBV4-2 and TRBJ2-3, with 7 bases identical to TRBD2. V lost 1 base and J lost 8; bases outside the gene matches: 15. This CDR3 spans 17 amino acids. Germline V gives CDR1 LGHNA, CDR2 YNFKEQ. The CDR3 is CASSQGRGGREEGTQYF. For the CDR3, the DNA is TGTGCCAGCAGCCAAGGGCGTGGCGGGAGAGAGGAGGGTACGCAGTATTTT.

V and J are TRBV6-6 and TRBJ2-7, with 8 bases fitting TRBD1. V gave up 2 bases and J gave up 5 bases; unmatched junction bases: 8. Looked up from germline, CDR1 is MNHNY and CDR2 is SVGAGI (reference sequence). The CDR3 is 15 residues long. The CDR3 region is CASSYKGRGLDEQYF. Written as DNA, the CDR3 is TGTGCCAGCAGTTACAAGGGCAGGGGGCTTGACGAGCAGTACTTC.

This clone was found a few times. This chain joins TRBV6-4 and TRBJ2-1; 8 bases fit TRBD2. The CDR3 length is 15 residues. The V gene end was trimmed by 3 bases and the J gene end by 4 bases; junction bases not matched to a gene: 5. Germline values: CDR1 MRHNA, CDR2 SNTAGT. The CDR3 bases are TGTGCCAGCAGTGAGTCGGGGGGGAGGTACAATGAGCAGTTCTTC. Translating gives CASSESGGRYNEQFF.

This clone came up a few times. V and J are TRBV27 and TRBJ2-1; 13 nucleotides match TRBD2. Germline CDR1 and CDR2: MNHEY and SMNVEV (reference sequence). The CDR3 runs to 17 residues. Trimming at V came to 3 bases and at J to 7 bases, leaving 9 bases not matched to a gene. For the CDR3, the DNA is TGTGCCAGCAGTTTTTCTACTAGCGGGAGGGCGATTAATGAGCAGTTCTTC. Translating gives CASSFSTSGRAINEQFF.

In its sample, this clone was seen a few times. CDR3 in amino acids: CASSTARAYPSPDEQYF. Here the CDR3 DNA reads TGTGCCAGCAGCACAGCGAGGGCCTACCCCTCACCTGACGAGCAGTACTTC. The rearrangement uses TRBV7-2 and TRBJ2-7, with D tentatively TRBD2 (5 bases). V lost 5 bases and J lost 5, with 25 bases in between. CDR3 length: 17 residues. Germline loops: CDR1 SGHTA, CDR2 FQGNSA.

J is TRBJ1-6 and V is TRBV20-1; 8 nucleotides match TRBD1. This CDR3 spans 13 amino acids. Germline loops: CDR1 DFQATT, CDR2 SNEGSKA (reference sequence). The J segment lost 10 bases and the V segment lost 6 bases, leaving 8 bases of the junction unmatched. CDR3 nucleotides: TGCAGTGCCCCTGAATCAGGGGGCTCACCCCTCCACTTT. This encodes CSAPESGGSPLHF.

J is TRBJ1-5 and V is TRBV6-1; a weak D match, TRBD1 (5 bases). V lost 6 bases, J lost 4 bases, and 7 bases lay in between. The germline V gene encodes CDR1 MNHNS and CDR2 SASEGT. The CDR3 consists of 12 residues. Written as DNA, the CDR3 is TGTGCCAGCAGGGGACTAAATCAGCCCCAGCATTTT. Translated: CASRGLNQPQHF.

This clone has more than one count but fewer than ten. The J gene is TRBJ2-2, the V gene TRBV2; 9 bases map to TRBD1. J lost 5 bases, V lost 7 bases, and 5 bases had no gene match. The CDR3 loop spans 14 amino acids. CDR1 is SNHLY and CDR2 is FYNNEI in the germline V gene. CDR3 protein: CASKRTGETGELFF. CDR3 nucleotide sequence: TGTGCCAGCAAAAGGACAGGGGAAACCGGGGAGCTGTTTTTT.